Following are 27 T cell receptor beta chains from one sample sequenced in a study of blood T cell repertoires in COVID-19. Only in-frame clones appear in the TCRdb table, and some are missing; sequencing was by immunoSEQ multiplex PCR. The sample records nearly 250,000 clones, almost 85% being singletons. Sample: peripheral blood. These receptors came from a woman older than 75 with acute or convalescent COVID-19.

The rearrangement uses TRBV2 and TRBJ2-7, with TRBD1 matching over 8 bases. V shed 5 bases and J 0 bases; nucleotides not matched to a gene: 6. Germline CDR1 SNHLY, CDR2 FYNNEI. This CDR3 has 15 residues. The CDR3 DNA reads as TGTGCCAGCAGTTACAGGGGGAGAAGCTCCTACGAGCAGTACTTC. Amino acid sequence: CASSYRGRSSYEQYF.

The V gene is TRBV5-4, the J gene TRBJ1-2, with D tentatively TRBD1 (6 bases). Trimming took off 0 bases at V and 4 bases at J, with 10 bases between the two ends. CDR1 and CDR2 (germline): SGHNT, YYREEE (reference sequence). This CDR3 is built from 14 residues. The CDR3 nucleotides read TGTGCCAGCAGCTTGGTTGGACAGCTCTATGGCTACACCTTC. This encodes CASSLVGQLYGYTF.

The DNA for the CDR3 is TGTGCCAGCAGCCCTGGGACAGGGGGCTTAACTGAAGCTTTCTTT. It encodes CASSPGTGGLTEAFF. The chain joins TRBV3-1 (or the pseudogene TRBV3-2) to TRBJ1-1, with TRBD1 matching 12 bases. Losses at the gene ends were 4 bases for V and 5 bases for J; bases not matched to a gene: 5. Germline CDR1 reads LGHDT; CDR2 reads YNNKEL (reference sequence). This CDR3 comprises 15 residues.

This chain joins TRBV28 and TRBJ1-2; D is possibly TRBD1 (6 bases). Germline loops: CDR1 MDHEN, CDR2 SYDVKM. The CDR3 loop spans 15 amino acids. V dropped 2 bases and J dropped 0 bases, with 10 bases sitting between them. The CDR3 sequence is CASSLTGRANYGYTF. DNA for the CDR3: TGTGCCAGCAGTTTAACAGGGCGGGCTAACTATGGCTACACCTTC.

The gene calls are TRBV2 and TRBJ2-3, with 11 nucleotides matching TRBD2. The junction had 13 bases not matched to a gene; V was cut back by 7 bases and J by 1 base. Germline CDR1 and CDR2: SNHLY and FYNNEI. The CDR3 totals 18 residues. CDR3 bases: TGTGCCAGCACTTCAATAGCGGGGGGGCTAATCGGCACAGATACGCAGTATTTT. Protein sequence: CASTSIAGGLIGTDTQYF. The full variable domain, completed using reference TRBV2 and TRBJ2-3, is EPEVTQTPSHQVTQMGQEVILRCVPISNHLYFYWYRQILGQKVEFLVSFYNNEISEKSEIFDDQFSVERPDGSNFTLKIRSTKLEDSAMYFCASTSIAGGLIGTDTQYFGPGTRLTVL.

This chain joins TRBV27 and TRBJ2-5, with a possible D match to TRBD1 (6 bases). This CDR3 is built from 15 residues. V gave up 6 bases and J gave up 1 base, with 15 bases separating them. Germline CDR1 and CDR2: MNHEY and SMNVEV (reference sequence). CDR3 in amino acids: CASRDFGQSQETQYF. CDR3 sequence (DNA): TGTGCCAGCAGGGACTTTGGACAGAGCCAAGAGACCCAGTACTTC.

The DNA for the CDR3 is TGCGCCAGCACCTTGGGTGCAGGGGAAGAGGGTGAAGCTTTCTTT. Residues: CASTLGAGEEGEAFF. The chain employs TRBV4-3 and TRBJ1-1, with a possible D match to TRBD1 (6 bases). The CDR3 length is 15 residues. Germline CDR1 reads LGHNA; CDR2 reads YSLEER. Trimming stripped 7 bases from V and 7 bases from J, with 22 bases between.

V and J are TRBV28 and TRBJ2-5; 8 nucleotides line up with TRBD2. The length of the CDR3 is 15 residues. J was trimmed by 2 bases and V by 8 bases; bases with no gene match: 10. Germline loops: CDR1 MDHEN, CDR2 SYDVKM. CDR3 residues: CASGAGGIRQETQYF. Written as DNA, the CDR3 is TGTGCCAGCGGCGCGGGGGGCATCCGTCAAGAGACCCAGTACTTC. Filled out from reference TRBV28 and TRBJ2-5, the complete variable domain reads DVKVTQSSRYLVKRTGEKVFLECVQDMDHENMFWYRQDPGLGLRLIYFSYDVKMKEKGDIPEGYSVSREKKERFSLILESASTNQTSMYLCASGAGGIRQETQYFGPGTRLLVL.

The chain joins TRBV7-9 to TRBJ2-1, with 7 nucleotides matching TRBD1. J gave up 8 bases and V 1 base, and 8 bases lay outside the gene matches. CDR1 SEHNR and CDR2 FQNEAQ come from the germline V gene (reference sequence). This CDR3 comprises 15 residues. CDR3 in amino acids: CASSLGTGQFDEQFF. The CDR3 nucleotides are TGTGCCAGCAGCTTAGGGACAGGTCAGTTCGATGAGCAGTTCTTC.

This sequence joins TRBV5-8 and TRBJ1-5; D not certain. V was shortened by 3 bases and J by 0 bases, with 19 bases between the two germline ends. CDR3 length: 18 amino acids. Germline CDR1 and CDR2: SGHTS and YDEGEE. CDR3 DNA: TGTGCCAGCAGCTCTGGCAAGACCGCGGATTATAGCAATCAGCCCCAGCATTTT. Protein sequence: CASSSGKTADYSNQPQHF.

The chain has TRBV19 and TRBJ1-6; unclear D gene. The length of the CDR3 is 13 residues. The germline gives CDR1 LNHDA, CDR2 SQIVND (reference sequence). V lost 1 base to trimming and J lost 10 bases, with 8 bases between them. The CDR3 protein is CASSIARGSPLHF. Here the CDR3 DNA reads TGTGCCAGTAGTATAGCCCGCGGATCACCCCTCCACTTT.

This chain connects TRBV7-2 to TRBJ2-1, with D perhaps TRBD2 (5 bases). V was shortened by 3 bases and J by 5 bases, with 8 bases between the two germline ends. The CDR3 is made up of 13 amino acids. The germline gives CDR1 SGHTA, CDR2 FQGNSA. Written as DNA, the CDR3 is TGTGCCAGCAGCTTCGCGCGGGACAATGAGCAGTTCTTC. Translated: CASSFARDNEQFF.

The CDR3 bases are TGCGCCAGCAGCTCTAGCGGGGGGCCTACATTTTTGGATACGCAGTATTTT. Its protein is CASSSSGGPTFLDTQYF. V is TRBV5-1 and J is TRBJ2-3; 11 positions match TRBD2. Per germline, CDR1 SGHRS and CDR2 YFSETQ. V dropped 3 bases and J dropped 6; count of bases not matched to a gene: 12. CDR3 length: 17 residues.

The CDR3 DNA sequence: TGTGCCACCAGTGGCCCTCTGGGACTAGCAGGAAATGAGCAGTTCTTC. Translated, it gives CATSGPLGLAGNEQFF. This chain uses TRBV24-1 with TRBJ2-1, with 9 positions matching TRBD2. Germline-derived CDR1 and CDR2 are KGHDR and SFDVKD. The CDR3 contains 16 residues. V shed 5 bases, J shed 7 bases, and the junction held 11 bases outside the gene matches.

The chain links TRBV19 to TRBJ1-4, with D unclear. V was shortened by 11 bases and J by 3 bases, with 16 bases between the two germline ends. The CDR3 has 14 amino acids. Germline V CDR1 and CDR2: LNHDA, SQIVND (reference sequence). CDR3 in DNA: TGTGCCTCAAAGGATGGAGGGTCTAATGAAAAACTGTTTTTT. Its protein product is CASKDGGSNEKLFF. The full variable domain, its missing parts supplied by reference TRBV19 and TRBJ1-4, is DGGITQSPKYLFRKEGQNVTLSCEQNLNHDAMYWYRQDPGQGLRLIYYSQIVNDFQKGDIAEGYSVSREKKESFPLTVTSAQKNPTAFYLCASKDGGSNEKLFFGSGTQLSVL.

This CDR3 is CASSVGAGPYEQYF. CDR3 in DNA: TGTGCCAGCAGCGTAGGGGCGGGGCCCTACGAGCAGTACTTC. The J gene is TRBJ2-7, the V gene TRBV9, with D possibly TRBD2 on 6 matching bases. V lost 0 bases, J lost 2 bases, and 9 bases lay in between. CDR1 SGDLS and CDR2 YYNGEE come from the germline V gene. This CDR3 has 14 residues.

The rearrangement links TRBV29-1 to TRBJ2-5; D is perhaps TRBD1 (6 bases). The CDR3 runs to 13 residues. Trimming cost V 7 bases and J 4 bases, with 16 bases left between them. Germline values: CDR1 SQVTM, CDR2 ANQGSEA. CDR3: CSARRGIGETQYF. In nucleotides, the CDR3 is TGCAGCGCTCGCAGGGGAATAGGAGAGACCCAGTACTTC.

This sequence joins TRBV7-3 and TRBJ2-3, with D perhaps TRBD1 (6 bases). The germline V and J ends were trimmed by 4 bases and 2 bases, with 16 bases remaining between them. Germline-derived CDR1 and CDR2 are SGHTA and FQGTGA. This CDR3 comprises 16 residues. The CDR3 reads CASSSNLGGTTDTQYF. The CDR3 coding sequence is TGTGCCAGCAGCTCTAACCTAGGGGGAACCACAGATACGCAGTATTTT.

The V gene is TRBV6-2 or TRBV6-3, the J gene TRBJ1-5, with D possibly being TRBD1 (5 bases). V was clipped by 6 bases and J by 9 bases, with 21 bases between them. The germline V gene has CDR1 MNHEY and CDR2 SVGEGT. The CDR3 has 15 residues. The CDR3 here is CASSYTLGSQGPQHF. The DNA for the CDR3 is TGTGCCAGCAGCTATACCTTGGGCAGTCAGGGGCCCCAGCATTTT.

DNA for the CDR3: TGTGCCAGCAGTTACTCGAGGGGGAGGGTTAGAAATGAGCAGTTCTTC. Translation: CASSYSRGRVRNEQFF. The chain links TRBV6-2 or TRBV6-3 to TRBJ2-1, with D perhaps matching TRBD2 (7 bases). Germline CDR1 is MNHEY and CDR2 is SVGEGT. The CDR3 spans 16 residues. V lost 0 bases and J 7 bases, leaving 16 bases between the germline ends.

The CDR3 reads CVRSLGRGGQLGSSYNEQFF. CDR3 bases: TGTGTCAGAAGCTTGGGGCGAGGGGGACAACTGGGAAGCTCCTACAATGAGCAGTTCTTC. V is TRBV7-5 and J is TRBJ2-1; the D call of TRBD1 is as the table states it, not checked on the DNA. TRBV7-5 is a listed pseudogene. CDR3 length: 20 residues.

The count of this clone is one. J is TRBJ1-6 and V is TRBV10-3; D might be TRBD1 (5 bases). The CDR3 is 15 amino acids. V lost 0 bases to trimming and J lost 7 bases, with 10 bases between them. Germline lookup yields CDR1 ENHRY and CDR2 SYGVKD. The CDR3 nucleotides are TGTGCCATCAGTGAGTCGACAGCGGGCAATTCACCCCTCCACTTT. It is translated as CAISESTAGNSPLHF.

This clone showed up just a few times. The genes are TRBV15 and TRBJ1-4; D unclear. The CDR3 loop spans 16 amino acids. The V gene's germline CDR1 is LNHNV and CDR2 YYDKDF (reference sequence). Trimming stripped 0 bases from V and 0 bases from J, with 8 bases between. The CDR3 spells CATSRDGPPTNEKLFF. DNA of the CDR3: TGTGCCACCAGCAGAGATGGGCCGCCAACTAATGAAAAACTGTTTTTT. Full variable domain (missing parts from reference TRBV15 and TRBJ1-4): DAMVIQNPRYQVTQFGKPVTLSCSQTLNHNVMYWYQQKSSQAPKLLFHYYDKDFNNEADTPDNFQSRRPNTSFCFLDIRSPGLGDTAMYLCATSRDGPPTNEKLFFGSGTQLSVL.

V gene TRBV5-8 combines with J gene TRBJ2-1; 11 bases are shared with TRBD2. From germline, CDR1 is SGHTS and CDR2 YDEGEE. The J segment lost 4 bases and the V segment lost 5 bases, leaving 5 bases of the junction unmatched. The CDR3 extends over 15 amino acids. The CDR3 DNA is TGTGCCAGCAGATCGGGACTAGCGGAGTACAATGAGCAGTTCTTC. This translates into CASRSGLAEYNEQFF. The variable domain in full, with the rest retrieved from reference TRBV5-8 and TRBJ2-1, is EAGVTQSPTHLIKTRGQQATLRCSPISGHTSVYWYQQALGLGLQFLLWYDEGEERNRGNFPPRFSGRQFPNYSSELNVNALELEDSALYLCASRSGLAEYNEQFFGPGTRLTVL.

The sample holds a few counts of this clone. The DNA of the CDR3 is TGCGCCAGCAGCTTGGAGGAGGGGCGGCGGACTGAAGCTTTCTTT. It codes for CASSLEEGRRTEAFF. V is TRBV5-1 and J is TRBJ1-1, with D possibly matching TRBD1 (5 bases). V lost 0 bases to trimming and J lost 5 bases, with 14 bases between them. CDR3 size: 15 residues. Germline V gene lookup returns CDR1 SGHRS and CDR2 YFSETQ.

The chain is built from TRBV7-3 and TRBJ1-2; TRBD1 agrees at 9 bases. In germline, CDR1 is SGHTA, CDR2 FQGTGA. The J segment lost 8 bases and the V segment lost 4 bases, leaving 2 bases of the junction unmatched. The CDR3 has 12 amino acids. CDR3 protein: CASSYTGGGYTF. The CDR3 bases are TGTGCCAGCAGCTACACAGGGGGCGGCTACACCTTC.

The chain uses TRBV7-2 and TRBJ1-2; TRBD1 aligns across 8 bases. Unmatched junction bases numbered 14, after V lost 4 bases and J lost 7 bases. Germline-derived CDR1 and CDR2 are SGHTA and FQGNSA. The CDR3 runs 16 residues. DNA of the CDR3: TGTGCCAGCAGCTCGCAGATGGGACAGGAAGAGGCTGGCTACACCTTC. This encodes CASSSQMGQEEAGYTF.